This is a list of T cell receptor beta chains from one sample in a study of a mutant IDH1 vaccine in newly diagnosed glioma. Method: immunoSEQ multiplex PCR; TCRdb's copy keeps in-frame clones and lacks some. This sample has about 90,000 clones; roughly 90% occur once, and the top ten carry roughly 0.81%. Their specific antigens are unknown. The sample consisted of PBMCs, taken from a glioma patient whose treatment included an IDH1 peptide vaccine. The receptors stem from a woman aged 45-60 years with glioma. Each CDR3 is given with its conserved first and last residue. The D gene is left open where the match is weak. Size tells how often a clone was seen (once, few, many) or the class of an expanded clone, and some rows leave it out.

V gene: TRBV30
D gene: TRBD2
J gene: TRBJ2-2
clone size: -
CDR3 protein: CAWTLGDYEAGELFF
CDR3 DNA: TGTGCCTGGACCCTGGGGGACTATGAGGCCGGGGAGCTGTTTTTT

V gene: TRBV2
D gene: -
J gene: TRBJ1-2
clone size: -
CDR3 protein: CASSVPGANYGYTF
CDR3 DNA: TGTGCCAGCAGTGTTCCGGGGGCTAACTATGGCTACACCTTC

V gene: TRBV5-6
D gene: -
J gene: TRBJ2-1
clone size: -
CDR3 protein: CASSTDYPGRNEQFF
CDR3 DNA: TGTGCCAGCAGCACCGATTACCCCGGTCGCAATGAGCAGTTCTTC

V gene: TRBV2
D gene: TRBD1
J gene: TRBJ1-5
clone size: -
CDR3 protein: CASRAQGGSGQPQHF
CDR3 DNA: TGTGCCAGCAGGGCGCAAGGGGGCAGTGGTCAGCCCCAGCATTTT

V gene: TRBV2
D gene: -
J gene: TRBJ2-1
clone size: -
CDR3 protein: CASRSPDGRGQFF
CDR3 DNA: TGTGCCAGCAGGTCCCCAGACGGCCGGGGGCAGTTCTTC

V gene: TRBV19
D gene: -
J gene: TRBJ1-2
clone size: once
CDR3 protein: CASSIDTETYGYTF
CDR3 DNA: TGTGCCAGTAGTATCGACACGGAGACCTATGGCTACACCTTC

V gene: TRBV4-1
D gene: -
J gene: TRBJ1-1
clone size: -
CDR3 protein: CASSQTDNLNTEAFF
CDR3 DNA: TGCGCCAGCAGCCAGACGGACAATTTGAACACTGAAGCTTTCTTT

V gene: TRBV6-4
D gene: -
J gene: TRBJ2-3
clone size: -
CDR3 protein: CASSEAAGSPDTQYF
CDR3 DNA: TGTGCCAGCAGTGAGGCTGCGGGAAGCCCAGATACGCAGTATTTT

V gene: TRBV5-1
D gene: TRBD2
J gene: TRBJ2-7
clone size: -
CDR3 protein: CASSASSGSGFEQYF
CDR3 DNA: TGCGCCAGCAGCGCCTCTAGCGGGAGTGGGTTCGAGCAGTACTTC

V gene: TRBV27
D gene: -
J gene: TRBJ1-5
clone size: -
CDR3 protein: CASSLGAGRSSNQPQHF
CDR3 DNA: TGTGCCAGCAGTTTAGGCGCGGGCCGATCTAGCAATCAGCCCCAGCATTTT

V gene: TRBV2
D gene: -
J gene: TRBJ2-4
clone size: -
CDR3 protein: CASGLQGGLGLQYF
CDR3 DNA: TGTGCCAGCGGGCTACAGGGGGGGTTAGGGCTTCAGTACTTC

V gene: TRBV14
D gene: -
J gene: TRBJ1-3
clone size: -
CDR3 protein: CASSQVSGFGNTIYF
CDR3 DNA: TGTGCCAGCAGCCAAGTTTCGGGGTTTGGAAACACCATATATTTT

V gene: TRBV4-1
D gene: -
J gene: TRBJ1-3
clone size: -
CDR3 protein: CASSLTGTGNTIYF
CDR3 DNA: TGCGCCAGCAGCCTAACAGGGACTGGAAACACCATATATTTT

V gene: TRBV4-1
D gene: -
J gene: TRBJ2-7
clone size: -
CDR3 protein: CASSPAGRVYEQYF
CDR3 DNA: TGCGCCAGCAGCCCCGCAGGAAGGGTGTACGAGCAGTACTTC

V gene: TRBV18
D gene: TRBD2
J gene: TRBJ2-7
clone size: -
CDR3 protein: CASSTTLAGTYEQYF
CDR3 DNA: TGTGCCAGCTCAACCACGCTAGCGGGAACCTACGAGCAGTACTTC

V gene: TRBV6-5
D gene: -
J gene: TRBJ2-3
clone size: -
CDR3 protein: CASSYKASADTQYF
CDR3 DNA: TGTGCCAGCAGTTACAAGGCTAGCGCAGATACGCAGTATTTT

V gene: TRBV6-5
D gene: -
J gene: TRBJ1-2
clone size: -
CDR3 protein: CASSYSRRYGYTF
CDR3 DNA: TGTGCCAGCAGTTACTCGAGGCGTTATGGCTACACCTTC

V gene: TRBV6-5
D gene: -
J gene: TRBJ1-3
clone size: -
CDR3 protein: CASSYSTGRPGNTIYF
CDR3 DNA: TGTGCCAGCAGTTACTCTACAGGGAGACCTGGAAACACCATATATTTT

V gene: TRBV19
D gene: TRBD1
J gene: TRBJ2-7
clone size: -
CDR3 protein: CASSIGTGVEQYF
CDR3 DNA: TGTGCCAGTAGTATTGGGACAGGGGTCGAGCAGTACTTC

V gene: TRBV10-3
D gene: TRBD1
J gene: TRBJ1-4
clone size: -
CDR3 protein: CAISESYEGTGRKLFF
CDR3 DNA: TGTGCCATCAGTGAGTCGTATGAGGGGACAGGCCGAAAACTGTTTTTT

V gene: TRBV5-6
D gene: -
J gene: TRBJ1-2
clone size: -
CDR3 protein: CASRKRTQRPDSNYGYTF
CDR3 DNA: TGTGCCAGCAGAAAGCGGACGCAAAGACCGGACTCTAACTATGGCTACACCTTC

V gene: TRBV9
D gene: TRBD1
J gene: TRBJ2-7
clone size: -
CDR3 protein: CASSVLGTGHYEQYF
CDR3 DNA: TGTGCCAGCAGCGTCCTAGGGACAGGCCACTACGAGCAGTACTTC

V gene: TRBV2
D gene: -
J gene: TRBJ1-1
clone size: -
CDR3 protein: CASSVGSNTEAFF
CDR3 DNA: TGTGCCAGCAGTGTGGGATCGAACACTGAAGCTTTCTTT

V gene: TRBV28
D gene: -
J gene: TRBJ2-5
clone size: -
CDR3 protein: CASCRSQETQYF
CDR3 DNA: TGTGCCAGCTGTAGGAGTCAAGAGACCCAGTACTTC

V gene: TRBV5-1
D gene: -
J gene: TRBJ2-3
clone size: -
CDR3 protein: CASSHGPGTGSTDTQYF
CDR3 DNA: TGCGCCAGCAGCCACGGGCCGGGGACGGGTAGCACAGATACGCAGTATTTT

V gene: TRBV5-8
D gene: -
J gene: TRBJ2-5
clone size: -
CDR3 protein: CASATYYEETQYF
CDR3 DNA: TGTGCCAGCGCAACATACTACGAGGAGACCCAGTACTTC